This T cell receptor (beta chain) was recorded in a study of blood T cell repertoires in COVID-19. The method was immunoSEQ multiplex PCR; TCRdb's version includes in-frame clones alone and lacks a portion of them. This table has roughly 280,000 clones, about 88% appearing once. Sequencing was performed on PBMCs or T cells enriched from blood (not recorded which). The sequence derives from a woman aged 45-60 years who had recovered from COVID-19.

The CDR3 coding sequence is TGTGCCAGCAACAGGCTCCTCAATCAGCCCCAGCATTTT. This translates into CASNRLLNQPQHF. The V call is TRBV6-5, the J call TRBJ1-5; D possibly corresponds to TRBD1 (5 bases). Looked up from germline, CDR1 is MNHEY and CDR2 is SVGAGI. The CDR3 covers 13 residues. Trimming removed 7 bases at V and 3 bases at J, with 10 bases between.